This TCR beta chain was profiled in a study of Graves' ophthalmopathy and Graves' hyperthyroidism. Exclusion applied to patients with other autoimmune diseases, uncontrolled infections, pregnancy or lactation. Symptoms, serum thyroxine and TRAb, thyroid ultrasound, and orbital computed tomography formed the diagnostic basis. J was trimmed by 2 bases and V by 4 bases; bases with no gene match: 4. Germline CDR1 and CDR2: SGHTA and FQGNSA. The CDR3 is 16 residues long. Investigators amplified TCR beta CDR3 regions from RNA transcripts. The library came from an HTBI-primed first-round RT-PCR and a second-round multiplex PCR. TCRdb re-called the multiplex PCR reads through MiXCR, storing one row per CDR3 protein. Of approximately 700,000 distinct CDR3 sequences in the sample, about 40% were seen once. Overall study results and limits: Both a 70.59% sensitivity and an approximately 75% specificity characterized the model's predictions of ophthalmopathy progression. The majority of expanded thyroid clonotypes above 0.001 frequency also occurred in blood.

The sample holds many counts of this clonotype. Its antigen is as yet unknown. This clonotype was obtained from an adult man with Graves' ophthalmopathy. Sequencing was done on a sample of peripheral blood. V and J are TRBV7-2 and TRBJ2-7, with 14 bases lining up with TRBD2. CDR3 loop: CASSSPGLAGAYEQYF. DNA for the CDR3: TGTGCCAGCAGCTCCCCGGGACTAGCGGGAGCCTACGAGCAGTACTTC.